Presented here are 30 T cell receptor beta chains from one specimen sequenced in a study of monozygotic twins with inflammatory bowel disease. For each CDR3 protein, TCRdb gives one entry from its re-call of the 5' RACE reads, without DNA. The repertoire table contains nearly 450,000 distinct CDR3 sequences. The sequencing sample was made of blood. Receptors were obtained from a human donor with ulcerative colitis or Crohn's disease, or a healthy co-twin of an affected twin (not recorded which).

The chain uses TRBV5-1 and TRBJ1-4. This CDR3 comprises 15 residues. The V gene's germline CDR1 is SGHRS and CDR2 YFSETQ. The CDR3 loop is CASSFGPATNEKLFF.

The V gene is TRBV4-1, the J gene TRBJ2-5. Germline loops: CDR1 MGHRA, CDR2 YSYEKL. The CDR3 extends over 14 amino acids. This CDR3 is CASSQGYDLETQYF.

The V and J genes are TRBV28 and TRBJ1-5. Germline values: CDR1 MDHEN, CDR2 SYDVKM. The length of the CDR3 is 13 residues. CDR3 protein: CAGNGDSNQPQHF.

This chain uses TRBV7-2 with TRBJ2-1. The CDR3 is 13 amino acids. The germline V gene has CDR1 SGHTA and CDR2 FQGNSA. CDR3 protein: CASSLEERNEQFF.

This rearrangement joins TRBV7-2 to TRBJ1-1; TCRdb selects TRBD1, and the lack of DNA leaves this call unchecked. Per the germline V gene, CDR1 is SGHTA and CDR2 is FQGNSA. This CDR3 has 11 residues. This CDR3 reads CASSQAGGAFF.

This chain links TRBV20-1 with TRBJ2-5; TCRdb proposes TRBD2, but this gene call is untestable without DNA. This CDR3 is 15 amino acids long. Germline CDR1 is DFQATT and CDR2 is SNEGSKA (reference sequence). CDR3: CSADYYKLGGETQYF.

V gene TRBV5-5 combines with J gene TRBJ2-2; TCRdb designates TRBD1, a call that cannot be tested without DNA. This CDR3 has 17 amino acids. Per germline, CDR1 SGHKS and CDR2 YYEKEE (reference sequence). The CDR3 reads CASSQRRGQLNTGELFF.

V is TRBV20-1 and J is TRBJ2-1; TCRdb lists TRBD1, though no DNA is available to test this call. CDR1 DFQATT and CDR2 SNEGSKA come from the germline V gene (reference sequence). The CDR3 spans 15 residues. The CDR3 loop is CSARPGGERWNEQFF.

The chain couples TRBV18 to TRBJ1-5. Germline CDR1 KGHSH, CDR2 LQKENI. The CDR3 runs to 14 residues. The CDR3 is CASSPGLHNQPQHF. The variable domain in full, with the rest retrieved from reference TRBV18 and TRBJ1-5, is NAGVMQNPRHLVRRRGQEARLRCSPMKGHSHVYWYRQLPEEGLKFMVYLQKENIIDESGMPKERFSAEFPKEGPSILRIQQVVRGDSAAYFCASSPGLHNQPQHFGDGTRLSIL.

The chain carries TRBV7-8 and TRBJ2-2; TCRdb calls TRBD2, which cannot be checked without DNA. Germline V CDR1 and CDR2: SGHVS, FQNEAQ. The CDR3 spans 16 residues. This chain's CDR3 is CASSLKGPDEPLELFF. The full variable domain, rest sourced from reference TRBV7-8 and TRBJ2-2, is GAGVSQSPRYKVAKRGQDVALRCDPISGHVSLFWYQQALGQGPEFLTYFQNEAQLDKSGLPSDRFFAERPEGSVSTLKIQRTQQEDSAVYLCASSLKGPDEPLELFFGEGSRLTVL.

V is TRBV4-1 and J is TRBJ1-5. Per the germline V gene, CDR1 is MGHRA and CDR2 is YSYEKL. This CDR3 is 15 amino acids long. CDR3 sequence: CASSQDDKVYQPQHF.

The V gene is TRBV29-1, the J gene TRBJ2-6; TCRdb designates TRBD2, a call that cannot be tested without DNA. This CDR3 is 13 amino acids long. In germline, CDR1 is SQVTM, CDR2 ANQGSEA. The CDR3 sequence: CSVPSAGANVLTF.

The chain uses TRBV12-3 or TRBV12-4 and TRBJ1-2. This CDR3 has 14 residues. The CDR3 is CASSPRSVGYGYTF.

V gene TRBV7-8 combines with J gene TRBJ1-1. The CDR3 spans 15 residues. CDR1 and CDR2 (germline): SGHVS, FQNEAQ. CDR3 sequence reads: CASSLARTPNTEAFF.

J is TRBJ2-3 and V is TRBV27; TCRdb selects TRBD2, and the lack of DNA leaves this call unchecked. The CDR3 is 15 amino acids. Germline lookup yields CDR1 MNHEY and CDR2 SMNVEV (reference sequence). The CDR3 loop is CASSYQLAGTDTQYF.

The V call is TRBV20-1, the J call TRBJ2-5. Germline lookup yields CDR1 DFQATT and CDR2 SNEGSKA (reference sequence). CDR3 size: 14 residues. This CDR3 reads CSARIRTYQETQYF.

The chain joins TRBV25-1 to TRBJ2-3; the D call of TRBD1 rests on TCRdb alone, since no DNA is present to check it. This CDR3 is built from 13 residues. Per germline, CDR1 MGHDK and CDR2 SYGVNS. CDR3 sequence: CASKYWGVQTQYF.

The chain's CDR3 is CASSLGLNEKLFF. J is TRBJ1-4 and V is TRBV7-7. This CDR3 comprises 13 residues. Germline CDR1 is SSHAT and CDR2 is FNYEAQ (reference sequence). Complete variable domain (other parts from reference TRBV7-7 and TRBJ1-4): GAGVSQSPRYKVTKRGQDVTLRCDPISSHATLYWYQQALGQGPEFLTYFNYEAQPDKSGLPSDRFSAERPEGSISTLTIQRTEQRDSAMYRCASSLGLNEKLFFGSGTQLSVL.

The gene calls are TRBV5-6 and TRBJ2-3. The germline V gene encodes CDR1 SGHDT and CDR2 YYEEEE. The CDR3 runs 14 residues. CDR3 loop: CASSLPRREDTQYF.

The rearrangement links TRBV12-3 or TRBV12-4 to TRBJ2-2. This CDR3 has 13 amino acids. CDR3 region: CASTRHGTGELFF.

The rearrangement links TRBV20-1 to TRBJ2-7; TCRdb lists TRBD1, though no DNA is available to test this call. Germline lookup yields CDR1 DFQATT and CDR2 SNEGSKA (reference sequence). CDR3 size: 13 residues. The CDR3: CSPTGQTIYEQYF.

This rearrangement joins TRBV27 to TRBJ2-7; the TRBD1 assignment by TCRdb is unverifiable without DNA. Germline loops: CDR1 MNHEY, CDR2 SMNVEV (reference sequence). This CDR3 comprises 13 residues. The CDR3 sequence is CASRPLHRYEQYF.

The chain couples TRBV5-1 to TRBJ2-1; without DNA, the TCRdb call of TRBD1 cannot be checked. Germline V gene sequence: CDR1 SGHRS, CDR2 YFSETQ. This CDR3 has 13 residues. CDR3 in amino acids: CASSSNGGNEQFF.

V is TRBV4-3 and J is TRBJ1-5. Germline CDR1 reads LGHNA; CDR2 reads YSLEER. The CDR3 runs to 15 residues. The chain's CDR3 is CASSQDWGSNQPQHF.

This chain connects TRBV2 to TRBJ2-3; TCRdb picks TRBD2, but there is no DNA to check that call. This CDR3 region has 18 residues. CDR1 is SNHLY, CDR2 FYNNEI, per germline. The CDR3 loop reads CASSVEPTGLAGTDTQYF.

The rearrangement joins TRBV7-9 to TRBJ2-7; TCRdb's D gene call, TRBD2, goes unchecked for lack of DNA. The V gene's germline CDR1 is SEHNR and CDR2 FQNEAQ (reference sequence). The CDR3 is made up of 13 amino acids. CDR3 amino acids: CASSLWERSEQYF.

J is TRBJ1-1 and V is TRBV10-3; absent DNA, TCRdb's TRBD1 call cannot be checked. The CDR3 runs 15 residues. The germline gives CDR1 ENHRY, CDR2 SYGVKD. The CDR3 sequence: CAITKQGAGNTEAFF.

The chain has TRBV14 and TRBJ1-2; TCRdb reports TRBD1, a call that lacks DNA to check it against. Looked up from germline, CDR1 is SGHDN and CDR2 is FVKESK. This CDR3 comprises 14 residues. The CDR3 region is CASSPGSFVGGYTF.

The chain combines TRBV5-4 with TRBJ2-3; TCRdb calls TRBD2, which cannot be checked without DNA. This CDR3 has 16 amino acids. CDR1 SGHNT and CDR2 YYREEE come from the germline V gene (reference sequence). CDR3 in amino acids: CASSQDGAGNTDTQYF.

The chain has TRBV4-1 and TRBJ1-4; TCRdb names TRBD1, which stays unverified in the absence of DNA. Germline-derived CDR1 and CDR2 are MGHRA and YSYEKL. The CDR3 length is 17 residues. The chain's CDR3 is CASSQGVPGTGGEKLFF.